The T cell receptor (beta chain) described here comes from a study of shared clonotypes between healthy human individuals. Sequencing used immunoSEQ multiplex PCR; TCRdb keeps in-frame clones, though not all of them. Of approximately 2.5 million clones listed, roughly 93% are singletons. The V gene's germline CDR1 is MDHEN and CDR2 SYDVKM. V was cut by 5 bases and J by 2 bases, with 13 bases left in between. This CDR3 comprises 15 residues. V gene TRBV28 combines with J gene TRBJ2-1; D is perhaps TRBD1 (5 bases). The sample taken for sequencing was naive CD4+ T cells from PBMCs. Subset indicated: CD45RA+ positively selected. This TCR was recovered from a man aged 18 to 35 in good health. Some clones in this sample may be carry-over from other donors' samples. CDR3 sequence (DNA): TGTGCCAGCAGTCAGCCCGACAGAACCTACAATGAGCAGTTCTTC. This gives the protein CASSQPDRTYNEQFF.